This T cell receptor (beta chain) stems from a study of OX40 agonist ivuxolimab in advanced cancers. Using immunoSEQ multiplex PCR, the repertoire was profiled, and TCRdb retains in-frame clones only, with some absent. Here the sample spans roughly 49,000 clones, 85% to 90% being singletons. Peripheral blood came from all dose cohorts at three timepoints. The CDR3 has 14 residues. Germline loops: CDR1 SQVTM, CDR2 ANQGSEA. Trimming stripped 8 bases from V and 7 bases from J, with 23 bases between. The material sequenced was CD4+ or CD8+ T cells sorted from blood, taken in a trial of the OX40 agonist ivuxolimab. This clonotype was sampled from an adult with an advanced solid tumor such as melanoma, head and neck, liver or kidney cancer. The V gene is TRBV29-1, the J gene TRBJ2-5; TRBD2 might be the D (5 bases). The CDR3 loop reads CSFSLLDSAGTQYF. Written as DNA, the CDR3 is TGCAGCTTCTCCCTGTTGGACTCCGCAGGGACCCAGTACTTC.